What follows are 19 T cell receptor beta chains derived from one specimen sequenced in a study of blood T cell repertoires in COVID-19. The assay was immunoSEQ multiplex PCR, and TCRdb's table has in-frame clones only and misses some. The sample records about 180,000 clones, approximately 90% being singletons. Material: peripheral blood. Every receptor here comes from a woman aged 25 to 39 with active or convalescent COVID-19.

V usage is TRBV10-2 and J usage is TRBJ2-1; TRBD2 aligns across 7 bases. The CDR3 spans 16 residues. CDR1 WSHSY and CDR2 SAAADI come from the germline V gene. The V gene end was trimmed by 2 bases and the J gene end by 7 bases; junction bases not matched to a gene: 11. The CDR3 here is CASSEKRGLGGNEQFF. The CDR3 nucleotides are TGCGCCAGCAGTGAGAAACGGGGCTTGGGGGGGAATGAGCAGTTCTTC.

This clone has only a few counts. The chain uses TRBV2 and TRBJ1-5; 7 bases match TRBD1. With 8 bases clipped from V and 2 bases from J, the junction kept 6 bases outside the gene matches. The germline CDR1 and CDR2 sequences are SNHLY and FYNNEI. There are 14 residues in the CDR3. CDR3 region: CASRQGAGNQPQHF. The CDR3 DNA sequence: TGTGCCAGCCGACAGGGAGCCGGCAATCAGCCCCAGCATTTT.

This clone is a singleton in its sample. CDR3 residues: CAISDREDYQPQHF. The CDR3 nucleotides are TGTGCCATCAGTGACAGGGAAGATTATCAGCCCCAGCATTTT. The V and J genes are TRBV10-3 and TRBJ1-5; D perhaps matches TRBD1 (5 bases). The germline gives CDR1 ENHRY, CDR2 SYGVKD. This CDR3 region has 14 residues. V was cut by 3 bases and J by 5 bases, with 11 bases left in between.

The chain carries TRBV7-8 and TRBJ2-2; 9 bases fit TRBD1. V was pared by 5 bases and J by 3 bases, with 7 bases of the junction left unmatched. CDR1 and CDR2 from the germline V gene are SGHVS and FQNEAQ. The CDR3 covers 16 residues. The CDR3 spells CASSPTGGLYTGELFF. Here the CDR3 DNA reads TGTGCCAGCAGCCCTACAGGGGGCTTGTACACCGGGGAGCTGTTTTTT.

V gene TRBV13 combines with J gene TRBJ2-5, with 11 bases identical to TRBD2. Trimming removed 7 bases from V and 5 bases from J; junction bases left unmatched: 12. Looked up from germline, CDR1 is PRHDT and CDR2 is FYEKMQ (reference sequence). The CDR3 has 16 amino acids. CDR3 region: CASTLLAGASGETQYF. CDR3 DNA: TGTGCCAGCACCCTACTAGCGGGGGCTTCGGGGGAGACCCAGTACTTC.

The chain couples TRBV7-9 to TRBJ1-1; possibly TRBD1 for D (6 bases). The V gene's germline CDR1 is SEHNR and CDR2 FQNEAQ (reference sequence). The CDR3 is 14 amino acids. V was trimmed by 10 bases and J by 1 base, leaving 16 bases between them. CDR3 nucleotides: TGTGCCACGTCTCCCGGGACATGGAACACTGAAGCTTTCTTT. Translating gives CATSPGTWNTEAFF.

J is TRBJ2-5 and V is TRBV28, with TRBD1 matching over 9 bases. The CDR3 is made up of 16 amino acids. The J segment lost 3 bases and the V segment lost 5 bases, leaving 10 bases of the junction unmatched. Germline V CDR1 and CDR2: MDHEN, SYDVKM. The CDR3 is CASSPRTGEVEETQYF. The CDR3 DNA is TGTGCCAGCAGTCCACGGACAGGGGAGGTGGAAGAGACCCAGTACTTC.

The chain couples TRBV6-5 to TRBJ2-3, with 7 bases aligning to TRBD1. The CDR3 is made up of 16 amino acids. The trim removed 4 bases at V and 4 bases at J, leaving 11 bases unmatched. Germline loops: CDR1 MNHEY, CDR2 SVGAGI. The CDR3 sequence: CASSFNRGPRADTQYF. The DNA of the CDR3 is TGTGCCAGCAGTTTCAACAGGGGCCCCCGGGCAGATACGCAGTATTTT.

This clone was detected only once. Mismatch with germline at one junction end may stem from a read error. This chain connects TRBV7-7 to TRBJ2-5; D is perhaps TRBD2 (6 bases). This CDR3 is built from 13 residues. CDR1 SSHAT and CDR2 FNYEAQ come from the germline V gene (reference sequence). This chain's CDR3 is CASSPGGPETQYF. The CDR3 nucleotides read TGTGCTAGCAGCCCCGGAGGGCCAGAGACCCAGTACTTC.

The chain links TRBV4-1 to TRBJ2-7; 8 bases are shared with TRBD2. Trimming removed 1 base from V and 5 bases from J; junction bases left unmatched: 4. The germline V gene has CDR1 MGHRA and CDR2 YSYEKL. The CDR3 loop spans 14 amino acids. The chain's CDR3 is CASSQAGGTHEQYF. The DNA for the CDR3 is TGCGCCAGCAGCCAAGCGGGGGGGACCCACGAGCAGTACTTC.

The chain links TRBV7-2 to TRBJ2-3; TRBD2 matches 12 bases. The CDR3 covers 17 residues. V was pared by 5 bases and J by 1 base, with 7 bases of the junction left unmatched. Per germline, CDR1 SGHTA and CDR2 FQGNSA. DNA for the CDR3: TGTGCCAGCAGCCCCGGACTAGCGGGGAGACGCACAGATACGCAGTATTTT. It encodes CASSPGLAGRRTDTQYF.

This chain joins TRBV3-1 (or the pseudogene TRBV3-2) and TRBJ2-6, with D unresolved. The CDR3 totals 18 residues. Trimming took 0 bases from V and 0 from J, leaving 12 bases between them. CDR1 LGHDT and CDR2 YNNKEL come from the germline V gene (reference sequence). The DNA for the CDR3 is TGTGCCAGCAGCCAAGATAGCCCAACCCTCTCTGGGGCCAACGTCCTGACTTTC. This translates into CASSQDSPTLSGANVLTF.

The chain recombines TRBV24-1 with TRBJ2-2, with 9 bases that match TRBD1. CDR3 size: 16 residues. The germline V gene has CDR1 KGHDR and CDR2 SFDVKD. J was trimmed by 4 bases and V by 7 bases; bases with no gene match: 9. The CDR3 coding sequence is TGTGCCACCAGCCAACCTGGACAGGGGAGCACCGGGGAGCTGTTTTTT. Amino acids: CATSQPGQGSTGELFF.

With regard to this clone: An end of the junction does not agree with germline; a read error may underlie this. CDR3 DNA sequence: TGTGCTAGCAGCTTAGAGCCGGGAAGCACAGATACGCAGTATTTT. Its translation is CASSLEPGSTDTQYF. The chain links TRBV7-7 to TRBJ2-3; D possibly corresponds to TRBD2 (5 bases). Germline CDR1 reads SSHAT; CDR2 reads FNYEAQ (reference sequence). CDR3 length equals 15 residues.

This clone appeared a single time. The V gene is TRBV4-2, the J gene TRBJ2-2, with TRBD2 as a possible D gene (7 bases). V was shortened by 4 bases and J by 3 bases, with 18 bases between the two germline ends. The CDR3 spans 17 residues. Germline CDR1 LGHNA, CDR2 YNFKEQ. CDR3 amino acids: CASSLKLGGADTGELFF. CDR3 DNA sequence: TGTGCCAGCAGCCTCAAACTTGGGGGGGCGGACACCGGGGAGCTGTTTTTT.

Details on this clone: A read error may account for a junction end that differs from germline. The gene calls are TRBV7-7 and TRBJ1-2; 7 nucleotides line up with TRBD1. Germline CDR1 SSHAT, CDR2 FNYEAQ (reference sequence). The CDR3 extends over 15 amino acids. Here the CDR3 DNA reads TGTGCTAGCAGCCCGGAGGGGGCGGTGAACTATGGCTACACCTTC. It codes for CASSPEGAVNYGYTF.

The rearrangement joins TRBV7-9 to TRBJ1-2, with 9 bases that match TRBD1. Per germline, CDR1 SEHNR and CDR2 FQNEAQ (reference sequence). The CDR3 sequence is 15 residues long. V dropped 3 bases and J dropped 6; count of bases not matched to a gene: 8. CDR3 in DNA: TGTGCCAGCAGCTTCGCCGTACAGGGGGCTAATGGCTACACCTTC. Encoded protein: CASSFAVQGANGYTF.

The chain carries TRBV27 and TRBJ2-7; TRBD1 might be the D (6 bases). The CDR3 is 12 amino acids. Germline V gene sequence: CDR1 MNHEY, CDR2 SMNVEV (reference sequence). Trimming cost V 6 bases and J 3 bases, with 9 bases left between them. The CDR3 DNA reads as TGTGCCAGCAGACAGGGTTACTACGAGCAGTACTTC. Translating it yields CASRQGYYEQYF.

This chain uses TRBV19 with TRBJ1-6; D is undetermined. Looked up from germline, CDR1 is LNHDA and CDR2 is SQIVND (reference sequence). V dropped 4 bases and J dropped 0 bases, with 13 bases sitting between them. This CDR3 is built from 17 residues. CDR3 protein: CASSNKFSSSYNSPLHF. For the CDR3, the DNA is TGTGCCAGTAGTAATAAGTTCTCGAGCTCCTATAATTCACCCCTCCACTTT.